These 13 T cell receptor beta chains share one sample of origin, sequenced in a study of shared clonotypes between healthy human individuals. CD45RO-negative, CCR7-selected cells formed the naive CD8 fraction, which excluded terminally differentiated effector memory CD45RA+ cells. The protocol was immunoSEQ multiplex PCR, while the TCRdb copy is restricted to in-frame clones and leaves out a portion. The sample includes nearly 2 million clones, 85% to 95% of them seen just once. The sequenced sample was naive CD8+ T cells sorted from blood. The receptors shown here come from a man between 18 and 29 years old in good health.

This chain connects TRBV13 to TRBJ2-3; possibly TRBD1 or TRBD2 for D (5 bases each). From germline, CDR1 is PRHDT and CDR2 FYEKMQ (reference sequence). This CDR3 is built from 17 residues. Trimming stripped 0 bases from V and 3 bases from J, with 16 bases between. This CDR3 reads CASSLGDGARKTDTQYF. In nucleotides, the CDR3 is TGTGCCAGCAGCTTAGGTGACGGGGCGAGGAAAACAGATACGCAGTATTTT.

CDR3 sequence (DNA): TGTGCCATCAACCCGGAAACCGGGGAGCTGTTTTTT. Protein product: CAINPETGELFF. The chain has TRBV10-3 and TRBJ2-2; D is undetermined. V gave up 7 bases and J gave up 5 bases, with 8 bases separating them. The CDR3 contains 12 residues. The V gene's germline CDR1 is ENHRY and CDR2 SYGVKD.

Worth noting for this clone: This sample includes further DNA sequences coding for the same CDR3. The J gene is TRBJ2-3, the V gene TRBV27; D is perhaps TRBD1 (6 bases). Trimming took off 5 bases at V and 4 bases at J, with 10 bases between the two ends. Germline loops: CDR1 MNHEY, CDR2 SMNVEV (reference sequence). The CDR3 consists of 13 residues. CDR3 coding DNA: TGTGCCAGCAGTCTCACAGGGCCAGATACGCAGTATTTT. It translates to CASSLTGPDTQYF.

The genes are TRBV20-1 and TRBJ2-5; perhaps D is TRBD1 or TRBD2 (5 bases each). The CDR3 extends over 9 amino acids. Per the germline V gene, CDR1 is DFQATT and CDR2 is SNEGSKA (reference sequence). This chain's CDR3 is CVGGMAQYF. The CDR3, as DNA: TGCGTTGGGGGAATGGCCCAGTACTTC.

This sequence joins TRBV28 and TRBJ1-1; 7 bases are a match to TRBD1. The J segment lost 9 bases and the V segment lost 3 bases, leaving 7 bases of the junction unmatched. Germline values: CDR1 MDHEN, CDR2 SYDVKM. This CDR3 has 13 amino acids. The CDR3 reads CASSLPGQEKAFF. CDR3 coding DNA: TGTGCCAGCAGTTTGCCAGGACAGGAAAAAGCTTTCTTT.

The chain has TRBV2 and TRBJ2-7; either TRBD1 or TRBD2 may fit D (6 bases each). The CDR3 has 14 residues. The V end lost 3 bases, the J end lost 2 bases, and 11 bases lay between the germline ends. Germline values: CDR1 SNHLY, CDR2 FYNNEI. CDR3 protein: CASSERGQPYEQYF. CDR3 coding DNA: TGTGCCAGCAGTGAGCGGGGACAACCCTACGAGCAGTACTTC.

J is TRBJ2-7 and V is TRBV13; 7 bases agree with TRBD2. This CDR3 spans 15 amino acids. V shed 5 bases, J shed 2 bases, and the junction held 9 bases outside the gene matches. Germline CDR1 PRHDT, CDR2 FYEKMQ (reference sequence). For the CDR3, the DNA is TGTGCCAGCAGCGCCTCGGTGCGGGGGACCTACGAGCAGTACTTC. Protein: CASSASVRGTYEQYF.

The rearrangement uses TRBV13 and TRBJ2-1; no reliable D call. Germline CDR1 is PRHDT and CDR2 is FYEKMQ (reference sequence). CDR3 length: 11 residues. Between the trimmed V and J ends, which lost 3 bases and 5 bases, there was a span of 2 bases. Here the CDR3 reads CASSFNNEQFF. CDR3 nucleotides: TGTGCCAGCAGCTTTAACAATGAGCAGTTCTTC.

This CDR3 is CASSALTGFSEQYF. CDR3 nucleotide sequence: TGTGCCAGCAGTGCCTTGACAGGGTTCAGCGAGCAGTACTTC. The V call is TRBV6-1, the J call TRBJ2-7; 7 bases align to TRBD1. V shed 4 bases, J shed 6 bases, and the junction held 9 bases outside the gene matches. The CDR3 runs 14 residues. From germline, CDR1 is MNHNS and CDR2 SASEGT.

Here the CDR3 DNA reads TGCGCCAGCAGCCCACGCACCGACGGGCCGCTAATAATTAACTATGGCTACACCTTC. Its translation is CASSPRTDGPLIINYGYTF. This sequence joins TRBV4-1 and TRBJ1-2; D is undetermined. Germline loops: CDR1 MGHRA, CDR2 YSYEKL. Between the trimmed V and J ends, which lost 4 bases and 1 base, there was a span of 25 bases. The CDR3 runs 19 residues.

The chain links TRBV9 to TRBJ2-1; no clear D. The V and J ends lost 0 bases and 9 bases respectively, with 13 bases between them. The CDR3 runs 14 residues. CDR1 and CDR2 (germline): SGDLS, YYNGEE. The CDR3 reads CASSVDGSFSEQFF. The CDR3 nucleotides read TGTGCCAGCAGCGTAGATGGTAGCTTTAGTGAGCAGTTCTTC.

This chain joins TRBV6-6 and TRBJ2-2; 7 bases align to TRBD1. The J segment lost 4 bases and the V segment lost 6 bases, leaving 11 bases of the junction unmatched. The CDR3 spans 16 residues. Looked up from germline, CDR1 is MNHNY and CDR2 is SVGAGI (reference sequence). The DNA for the CDR3 is TGTGCCAGCAGAGCGAACAGGGGACGGGGCACCGGGGAGCTGTTTTTT. Translating gives CASRANRGRGTGELFF.

Of note for this clone: Distinct nucleotide sequences in the sample also encode this CDR3. The rearrangement joins TRBV7-9 to TRBJ2-3, with D perhaps matching TRBD1 (5 bases). This CDR3 is 12 amino acids long. Trimming shortened V by 5 bases and J by 5 bases, and 8 bases separated the two germline ends. Germline values: CDR1 SEHNR, CDR2 FQNEAQ (reference sequence). CDR3 sequence: CASSPQGDTQYF. CDR3 nucleotide sequence: TGTGCCAGCAGCCCCCAGGGAGATACGCAGTATTTT.